A selection of T cell receptor beta chains follows, all from one sample in a study of Graves' ophthalmopathy and Graves' hyperthyroidism. A single record per CDR3 protein comes from TCRdb applying MiXCR to the multiplex PCR reads. Here the sample spans about 200,000 distinct CDR3 sequences, less than 30% being singletons. The sample taken for sequencing was peripheral blood. These receptors came from a man aged 45-65 years with Graves' ophthalmopathy. The CDR3 runs from the conserved cysteine through the conserved F or W. The D gene is left open where the match is weak. The size entry is marked missing in some rows and otherwise reads once, few, many or a size class.

j_call: TRBJ1-6; clone_size: -; v_call: TRBV4-3; d_call: -; cdr3_nt: TGCGCCAGCAGCCAAGATACGGTTAGCTCCTATAATTCACCCCTCCACTTT; cdr3_aa: CASSQDTVSSYNSPLHF
j_call: TRBJ2-2; clone_size: many; v_call: TRBV12-3/TRBV12-4; d_call: -; cdr3_nt: TGTGCCAGCAGTTTACACACCGGGGAGCTGTTTTTT; cdr3_aa: CASSLHTGELFF
j_call: TRBJ1-2; clone_size: -; v_call: TRBV12-3/TRBV12-4; d_call: -; cdr3_nt: TGTGCCAGCAGTTTAGACAGGGCTTTGGATGGCTACACCTTC; cdr3_aa: CASSLDRALDGYTF
j_call: TRBJ2-2; clone_size: -; v_call: TRBV28; d_call: TRBD1; cdr3_nt: TGTGCCAGCAGTTCATCCGGGACAGGGTTGTCCGGGGAGCTGTTTTTT; cdr3_aa: CASSSSGTGLSGELFF
j_call: TRBJ2-7; clone_size: many; v_call: TRBV29-1; d_call: -; cdr3_nt: TGCAGCGTTGCCGAGGGGACGACCGAGCAGTACTTC; cdr3_aa: CSVAEGTTEQYF
j_call: TRBJ2-7; clone_size: many; v_call: TRBV9; d_call: -; cdr3_nt: TGTGCCAGCAGCGGGACCTTCGGAGGAGAGCAGTACTTC; cdr3_aa: CASSGTFGGEQYF
j_call: TRBJ2-5; clone_size: many; v_call: TRBV5-1; d_call: TRBD1; cdr3_nt: TGCGCCAGCAGCGACGGACAGGGGTTACGGGAGACCCAGTACTTC; cdr3_aa: CASSDGQGLRETQYF
j_call: TRBJ2-5; clone_size: many; v_call: TRBV7-9; d_call: -; cdr3_nt: TGTGCCAGCAGCCCCCCAGGGGCGGGCCTCCAAGAGACCCAGTACTTC; cdr3_aa: CASSPPGAGLQETQYF
j_call: TRBJ2-4; clone_size: many; v_call: TRBV12-5; d_call: -; cdr3_nt: TGTGCTAGTGGTTTCAGGGTAGAGGTAGCCAAAAACATTCAGTACTTC; cdr3_aa: CASGFRVEVAKNIQYF
j_call: TRBJ2-7; clone_size: many; v_call: TRBV4-3; d_call: TRBD2; cdr3_nt: TGCGCCAGCAGCCCCATCCCTGGACTAGCCCGCCACGAGCAGTACTTC; cdr3_aa: CASSPIPGLARHEQYF
j_call: TRBJ2-3; clone_size: once; v_call: TRBV27; d_call: -; cdr3_nt: TGTGCCAGCAGTTTATCAGGTTACATGCGCGGGTCGGATACGCAGTATTTT; cdr3_aa: CASSLSGYMRGSDTQYF
j_call: TRBJ1-2; clone_size: -; v_call: TRBV12-3/TRBV12-4; d_call: -; cdr3_nt: TGTGCCAGCAGTTTAGGGACGGAATATCCCATCACCTTC; cdr3_aa: CASSLGTEYPITF
j_call: TRBJ2-5; clone_size: many; v_call: TRBV5-1; d_call: -; cdr3_nt: TGCGCCAGTCAGGAGCAAGAGACCCAGTACTTC; cdr3_aa: CASQEQETQYF
j_call: TRBJ1-2; clone_size: -; v_call: TRBV6-1; d_call: -; cdr3_nt: TGTGCCAGTTGTCCCCGTCAAGGGGGTGGCTACACCTTC; cdr3_aa: CASCPRQGGGYTF
j_call: TRBJ2-7; clone_size: many; v_call: TRBV29-1; d_call: -; cdr3_nt: TGCAGCGTTGAAGGTAGCTACGAGCAGTACTTC; cdr3_aa: CSVEGSYEQYF
j_call: TRBJ2-7; clone_size: -; v_call: TRBV6-1; d_call: TRBD1; cdr3_nt: TGTGCCAGCAGTGGTAGGACAGGGCACCACGAGCAGTACTTC; cdr3_aa: CASSGRTGHHEQYF
j_call: TRBJ2-7; clone_size: many; v_call: TRBV24-1; d_call: -; cdr3_nt: TGTGCCACCAGTGACTCGACTAGCTACGAGCAGTACTTC; cdr3_aa: CATSDSTSYEQYF
j_call: TRBJ1-2; clone_size: many; v_call: TRBV6-2/TRBV6-3; d_call: TRBD1; cdr3_nt: TGTGCCAGCAGCCTACCCGGACAGGGGCACTATGGCTACACCTTC; cdr3_aa: CASSLPGQGHYGYTF
j_call: TRBJ2-7; clone_size: -; v_call: TRBV12-3/TRBV12-4; d_call: -; cdr3_nt: TGTGCCAGCAGTTTAATTTCGAGGGAGCAGTACTTC; cdr3_aa: CASSLISREQYF
j_call: TRBJ1-1; clone_size: -; v_call: TRBV6-2/TRBV6-3; d_call: -; cdr3_nt: TGTGCCAGCACGAAACAGGCGAACACTGAAGCTTTCTTT; cdr3_aa: CASTKQANTEAFF
j_call: TRBJ1-2; clone_size: many; v_call: TRBV10-2; d_call: -; cdr3_nt: TGCGCCAGCAGCGGCGCGGACAATGGCTACACCTTC; cdr3_aa: CASSGADNGYTF
j_call: TRBJ1-6; clone_size: many; v_call: TRBV6-5; d_call: -; cdr3_nt: TGTGCCAGCAGTTACCGGGGGCTTAATTCACCCCTCCACTTT; cdr3_aa: CASSYRGLNSPLHF
j_call: TRBJ2-5; clone_size: many; v_call: TRBV27; d_call: -; cdr3_nt: TGTGCCAGCAGTCTGTCGATCGGAGAGCAAGAGACCCAGTACTTC; cdr3_aa: CASSLSIGEQETQYF
j_call: TRBJ2-2; clone_size: -; v_call: TRBV6-5; d_call: -; cdr3_nt: TGTGCCAGCAGTTTGGCAGACAGGAACACCGGGGAGCTGTTTTTT; cdr3_aa: CASSLADRNTGELFF
j_call: TRBJ1-1; clone_size: many; v_call: TRBV6-2/TRBV6-3; d_call: TRBD1; cdr3_nt: TGTGCCAGCACGGACAGGGTTACCACTGAAGCTTTCTTT; cdr3_aa: CASTDRVTTEAFF
j_call: TRBJ2-3; clone_size: many; v_call: TRBV19; d_call: TRBD2; cdr3_nt: TGTGCCAGTAGTATAGCTAGCGGGAGTACAGATACGCAGTATTTT; cdr3_aa: CASSIASGSTDTQYF
j_call: TRBJ1-6; clone_size: -; v_call: TRBV27; d_call: -; cdr3_nt: TGTGCCAGCAGCTGGGGAACCCATGGGTATAATTCACCCCTCCACTTT; cdr3_aa: CASSWGTHGYNSPLHF
j_call: TRBJ1-1; clone_size: many; v_call: TRBV10-1; d_call: TRBD1; cdr3_nt: TGCGCCAGCAGCGAGACAGGGCTCACTGAAGCTTTCTTT; cdr3_aa: CASSETGLTEAFF
j_call: TRBJ2-5; clone_size: -; v_call: TRBV30; d_call: TRBD1; cdr3_nt: TGTGCCTGGAGTATTACAGGGGGCGAAGGAGAGACCCAGTACTTC; cdr3_aa: CAWSITGGEGETQYF
j_call: TRBJ2-7; clone_size: many; v_call: TRBV9; d_call: TRBD2; cdr3_nt: TGTGCCAGCAGCGTAGTGGGGGGACTAGCGGGAGGATACGAGCAGTACTTC; cdr3_aa: CASSVVGGLAGGYEQYF
j_call: TRBJ1-1; clone_size: -; v_call: TRBV27; d_call: -; cdr3_nt: TGTGCCAGCAGCCACCACGGAGGCACTGAAGCTTTCTTT; cdr3_aa: CASSHHGGTEAFF
j_call: TRBJ1-2; clone_size: -; v_call: TRBV12-3/TRBV12-4; d_call: -; cdr3_nt: TGTGCCAGCAGTGGTCTCAGGGATGGCTACACCTTC; cdr3_aa: CASSGLRDGYTF
j_call: TRBJ2-5; clone_size: -; v_call: TRBV6-1; d_call: -; cdr3_nt: TGTGCCAGCAGAAAGGACGGGCAGCTCCCCGGTGAGACCCAGTACTTC; cdr3_aa: CASRKDGQLPGETQYF
j_call: TRBJ2-2; clone_size: many; v_call: TRBV7-2; d_call: -; cdr3_nt: TGTGCCAGCAGCTTAGCAGGGTCGGGCGGGGAGCTGTTTTTT; cdr3_aa: CASSLAGSGGELFF
j_call: TRBJ1-2; clone_size: many; v_call: TRBV6-1; d_call: TRBD1; cdr3_nt: TGTGCCAGCAGTGGGGACAGGTGGGGCTACACCTTC; cdr3_aa: CASSGDRWGYTF
j_call: TRBJ2-5; clone_size: many; v_call: TRBV24-1; d_call: -; cdr3_nt: TGTGCCACCAGTGATTTCGAGGGTGGAGAGACCCAGTACTTC; cdr3_aa: CATSDFEGGETQYF
j_call: TRBJ1-1; clone_size: -; v_call: TRBV6-2/TRBV6-3; d_call: TRBD1; cdr3_nt: TGTGCCAGCAGTTACGACTTCCCGGGACAGGGACGGAGCCGATCTGAAGCTTTCTTT; cdr3_aa: CASSYDFPGQGRSRSEAFF
j_call: TRBJ1-2; clone_size: many; v_call: TRBV29-1; d_call: -; cdr3_nt: TGCAGCGTTGAATACGAGAGACAGTGGAACTATGGCTACACCTTC; cdr3_aa: CSVEYERQWNYGYTF
j_call: TRBJ2-2; clone_size: many; v_call: TRBV6-1; d_call: -; cdr3_nt: TGTGCCAGCAGCCTTACGGGCTTCCAAACCGGGGAGCTGTTTTTT; cdr3_aa: CASSLTGFQTGELFF
j_call: TRBJ2-5; clone_size: few; v_call: TRBV12-3/TRBV12-4; d_call: TRBD2; cdr3_nt: TGTGCCAGCAGCTTCACCGCGGGAGGCGGAGAGACCCAGTACTTC; cdr3_aa: CASSFTAGGGETQYF
j_call: TRBJ2-5; clone_size: many; v_call: TRBV27; d_call: TRBD2; cdr3_nt: TGTGCCAGCAGTTCCATCGGGGGGGTAGAGACCCAGTACTTC; cdr3_aa: CASSSIGGVETQYF
j_call: TRBJ2-2; clone_size: many; v_call: TRBV12-5; d_call: -; cdr3_nt: TGTGCTAGTGGGATGGGAAGGACCCGGGGGGCAGACACCGGGGAGCTGTTTTTT; cdr3_aa: CASGMGRTRGADTGELFF
j_call: TRBJ2-5; clone_size: many; v_call: TRBV20-1; d_call: TRBD2; cdr3_nt: TGCAGTGCTTTCCCAGCTAGCGGGACCCAGTACTTC; cdr3_aa: CSAFPASGTQYF
j_call: TRBJ2-2; clone_size: many; v_call: TRBV20-1; d_call: TRBD2; cdr3_nt: TGCAGTGCTAGAAAAGCGGGAGGGCCGGGTACCGGGGAGCTGTTTTTT; cdr3_aa: CSARKAGGPGTGELFF
j_call: TRBJ2-4; clone_size: many; v_call: TRBV20-1; d_call: TRBD1; cdr3_nt: TGCAGTGCGCCTACGACAGGGATCAAAAACATTCAGTACTTC; cdr3_aa: CSAPTTGIKNIQYF